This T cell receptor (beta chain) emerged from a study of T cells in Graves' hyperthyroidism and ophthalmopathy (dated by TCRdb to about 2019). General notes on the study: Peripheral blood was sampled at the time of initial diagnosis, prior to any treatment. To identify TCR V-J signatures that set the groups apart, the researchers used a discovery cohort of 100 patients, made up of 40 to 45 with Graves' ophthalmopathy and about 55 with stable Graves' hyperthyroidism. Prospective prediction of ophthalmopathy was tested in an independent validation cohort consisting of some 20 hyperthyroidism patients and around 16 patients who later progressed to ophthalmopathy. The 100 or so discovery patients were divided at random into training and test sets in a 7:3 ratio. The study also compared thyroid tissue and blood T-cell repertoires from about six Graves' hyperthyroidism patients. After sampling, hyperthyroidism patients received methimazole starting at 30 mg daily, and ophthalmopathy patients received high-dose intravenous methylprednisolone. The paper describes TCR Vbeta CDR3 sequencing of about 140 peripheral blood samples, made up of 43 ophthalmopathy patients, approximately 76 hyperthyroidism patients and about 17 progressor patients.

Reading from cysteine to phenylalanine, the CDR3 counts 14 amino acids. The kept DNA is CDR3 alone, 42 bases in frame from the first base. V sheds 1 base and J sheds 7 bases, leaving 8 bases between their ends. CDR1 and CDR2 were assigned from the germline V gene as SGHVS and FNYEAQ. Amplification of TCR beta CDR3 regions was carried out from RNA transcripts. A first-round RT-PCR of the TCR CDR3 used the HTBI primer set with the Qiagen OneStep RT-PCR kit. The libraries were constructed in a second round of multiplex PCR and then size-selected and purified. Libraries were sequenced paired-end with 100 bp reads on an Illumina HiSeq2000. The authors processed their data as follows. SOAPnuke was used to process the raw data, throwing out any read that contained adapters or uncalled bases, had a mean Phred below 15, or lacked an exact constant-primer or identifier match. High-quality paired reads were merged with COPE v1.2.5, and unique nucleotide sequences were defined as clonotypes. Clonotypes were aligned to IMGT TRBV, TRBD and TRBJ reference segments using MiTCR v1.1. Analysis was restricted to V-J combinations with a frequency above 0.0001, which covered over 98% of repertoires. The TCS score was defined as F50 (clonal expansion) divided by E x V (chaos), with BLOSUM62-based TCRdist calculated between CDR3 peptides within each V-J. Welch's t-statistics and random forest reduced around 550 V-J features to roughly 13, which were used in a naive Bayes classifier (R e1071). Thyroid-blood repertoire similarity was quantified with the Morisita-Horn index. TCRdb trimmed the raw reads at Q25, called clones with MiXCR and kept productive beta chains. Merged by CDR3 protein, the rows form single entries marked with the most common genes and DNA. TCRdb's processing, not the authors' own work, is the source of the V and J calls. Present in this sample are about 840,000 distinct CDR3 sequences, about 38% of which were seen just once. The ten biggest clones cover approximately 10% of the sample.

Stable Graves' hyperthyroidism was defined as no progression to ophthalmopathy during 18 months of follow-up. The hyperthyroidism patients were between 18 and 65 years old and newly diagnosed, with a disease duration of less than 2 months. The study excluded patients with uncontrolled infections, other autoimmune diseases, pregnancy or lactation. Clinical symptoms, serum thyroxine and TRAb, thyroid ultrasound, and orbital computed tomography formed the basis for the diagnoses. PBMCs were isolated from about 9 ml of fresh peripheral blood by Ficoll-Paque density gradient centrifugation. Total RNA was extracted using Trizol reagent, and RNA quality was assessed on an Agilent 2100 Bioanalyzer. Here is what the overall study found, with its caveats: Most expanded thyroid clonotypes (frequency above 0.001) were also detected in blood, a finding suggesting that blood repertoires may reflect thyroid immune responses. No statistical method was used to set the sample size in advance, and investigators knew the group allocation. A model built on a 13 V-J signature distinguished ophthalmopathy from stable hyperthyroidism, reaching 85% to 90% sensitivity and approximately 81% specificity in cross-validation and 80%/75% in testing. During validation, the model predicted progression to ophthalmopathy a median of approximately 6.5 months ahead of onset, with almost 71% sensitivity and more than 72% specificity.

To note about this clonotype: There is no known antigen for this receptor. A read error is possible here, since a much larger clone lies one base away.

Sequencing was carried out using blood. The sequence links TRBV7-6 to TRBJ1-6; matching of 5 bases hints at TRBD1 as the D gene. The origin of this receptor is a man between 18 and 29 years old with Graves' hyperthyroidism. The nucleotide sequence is TGTGCCAGCAGCTTAGAACAGGAGAATTCACCCCTCCACTTT. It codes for CASSLEQENSPLHF.